The 7 T cell receptor beta chains presented below share a single source sample, sequenced in a study of T cell responses to AZD1222 COVID-19 vaccine. Assay: immunoSEQ multiplex PCR; the TCRdb copy retains only in-frame clones and omits some. Here the sample spans about 160,000 clones, over 75% being singletons. The sample in question was peripheral blood, obtained on day 0 of AZD1222 vaccination. The source of these receptors is an adult in good health.

The rearrangement links TRBV4-2 to TRBJ1-2; 9 bases map to TRBD1. This CDR3 comprises 16 residues. Per germline, CDR1 LGHNA and CDR2 YNFKEQ. V was clipped by 2 bases and J by 4 bases; unmatched bases: 8. Here the CDR3 reads CASSQSTTGGVYGYTF. The DNA of the CDR3 is TGTGCCAGCAGCCAAAGTACTACAGGGGGCGTCTATGGCTACACCTTC.

The J gene is TRBJ2-1, the V gene TRBV5-4, with D perhaps assigned TRBD1 or TRBD2 (5 bases each). The CDR3 has 17 amino acids. V was trimmed by 0 bases and J by 4 bases, leaving 17 bases between them. Germline-derived CDR1 and CDR2 are SGHNT and YYREEE (reference sequence). CDR3 in DNA: TGTGCCAGCAGCTTGGGGGACCAGGGCGGACCTTACAATGAGCAGTTCTTC. As protein: CASSLGDQGGPYNEQFF.

The V call is TRBV4-1, the J call TRBJ1-5; a possible D gene is TRBD1 (6 bases). Trimming shortened V by 0 bases and J by 7 bases, and 13 bases separated the two germline ends. CDR1 MGHRA and CDR2 YSYEKL come from the germline V gene. The CDR3 has 15 residues. CDR3 sequence reads: CASSQEGTGIQPQHF. As DNA, the CDR3 is TGCGCCAGCAGCCAAGAGGGTACAGGGATCCAGCCCCAGCATTTT.

This clone was picked up a small number of times. The chain has TRBV5-1 and TRBJ2-5, with 13 bases lining up with TRBD2. V dropped 3 bases and J dropped 7; count of bases not matched to a gene: 12. Germline V CDR1 and CDR2: SGHRS, YFSETQ. The CDR3 covers 17 residues. The CDR3 sequence: CASSSLGLAGPGGTQYF. The CDR3 coding sequence is TGCGCCAGCAGCTCGCTGGGACTAGCGGGGCCCGGTGGGACCCAGTACTTC.

The CDR3: CASSERDRSYEQYF. The DNA for the CDR3 is TGTGCCAGCAGTGAAAGGGACCGGTCCTACGAGCAGTACTTC. V is TRBV6-1 and J is TRBJ2-7; either TRBD1 or TRBD2 may fit D (5 bases each). Germline lookup yields CDR1 MNHNS and CDR2 SASEGT. Between the trimmed V and J ends, which lost 2 bases and 1 base, there was a span of 9 bases. This CDR3 contains 14 residues.

Written as DNA, the CDR3 is TGTGCCAGCAGCTTAGTTGTTCTCGACAATGAGCAGTTCTTC. Translating gives CASSLVVLDNEQFF. J is TRBJ2-1 and V is TRBV11-3; D not resolved. The V gene lost 1 base and the J gene lost 5 bases, with 9 bases spanning the gap. There are 14 residues in the CDR3. CDR1 and CDR2 from the germline V gene are SGHNT and YENEEA.

This clone has only one observation. The V call is TRBV9, the J call TRBJ2-2; 8 bases map to TRBD2. Germline CDR1 is SGDLS and CDR2 is YYNGEE. The CDR3 loop spans 17 amino acids. Losses at the gene ends were 0 bases for V and 5 bases for J; bases not matched to a gene: 9. In DNA, the CDR3 is TGTGCCAGCAGCGTAGCTCCCGGGACTAGAGGAACCGGGGAGCTGTTTTTT. This codes for CASSVAPGTRGTGELFF.